Sequencing of this T cell receptor (beta chain) was carried out in a study of metastatic and nonmetastatic thyroid tumors. Thyroid surgery was performed in patients who had received no treatment beforehand. This clone was picked up many times. CDR1 and CDR2 (germline): ENHRY, SYGVKD. The ends were cut back, 2 bases at V and 2 bases at J, with 18 bases in the middle. This CDR3 has 17 residues. TCRdb reprocessed the PCR reads using MiXCR. The table has around 28,000 clones, about 3.7% seen once. V and J are TRBV10-3 and TRBJ2-5, with D possibly matching TRBD2 (6 bases). This TCR was recovered from a male donor with papillary thyroid cancer or a benign thyroid nodule (not recorded which). Some clones in this sample may be carry-over from other donors' samples. Sequencing was performed on blood. CDR3 sequence: CAISEGGSGWKQETQYF. CDR3 in DNA: TGTGCCATCAGTGAGGGGGGGAGCGGATGGAAACAAGAGACCCAGTACTTC.